These 5 T cell receptor beta chains were sequenced from one sample in a study of CD8+ T cells in alopecia areata. Sample treatment: oral pan-JAK inhibitor, 5-10 mg twice daily. Investigators isolated RNA and reverse transcribed it into cDNA to act as the sequencing template. Libraries were prepared by immunoSEQ multiplex PCR; TCRdb keeps only in-frame clonotypes and omits some of them. The data contain 200,000 to 250,000 clones, 55% to 70% of them seen just once; the ten biggest clones take up about 4.2%. Here the sequenced sample was CD4+ T cells sorted from blood, taken at week 4, from a patient treated with tofacitinib. The receptors come from a human donor with alopecia areata.

The chain has TRBV29-1 and TRBJ2-3; D remains unclear. CDR3 length equals 12 residues. CDR1 and CDR2 (germline): SQVTM, ANQGSEA. The CDR3 sequence is CTSGSPGDTQYF. CDR3 DNA: TGCACCTCGGGCTCCCCGGGTGATACGCAGTATTTT.

V and J are TRBV6-6 and TRBJ2-2; no clear D gene. Trimming took 4 bases from V and 6 from J, leaving 9 bases between them. The CDR3 runs to 13 residues. The germline V gene encodes CDR1 MNHNY and CDR2 SVGAGI (reference sequence). This CDR3 reads CASSSIAAGELFF. The CDR3 DNA reads TGTGCCAGCAGTTCGATAGCAGCCGGGGAGCTGTTTTTT.

V gene TRBV7-2 combines with J gene TRBJ2-7; D gene unclear. The length of the CDR3 is 13 residues. Germline CDR1 reads SGHTA; CDR2 reads FQGNSA. V was shortened by 5 bases and J by 4 bases, with 12 bases between the two germline ends. The CDR3 coding sequence is TGTGCCAGCAGCAAGGCTAGGCAGTACGAGCAGTACTTC. It codes for CASSKARQYEQYF.

The chain combines TRBV19 with TRBJ1-2; D call uncertain. From germline, CDR1 is LNHDA and CDR2 SQIVND (reference sequence). This CDR3 contains 12 residues. Between the trimmed V and J ends, which lost 5 bases and 3 bases, there was a span of 7 bases. Written as DNA, the CDR3 is TGTGCCAGTAGTGAGTCCTACTATGGCTACACCTTC. This codes for CASSESYYGYTF. Variable domain in full (rest from reference TRBV19 and TRBJ1-2): DGGITQSPKYLFRKEGQNVTLSCEQNLNHDAMYWYRQDPGQGLRLIYYSQIVNDFQKGDIAEGYSVSREKKESFPLTVTSAQKNPTAFYLCASSESYYGYTFGSGTRLTVV.

Many counts were recorded for this clone. The gene calls are TRBV19 and TRBJ2-2, with TRBD2 matching over 7 bases. The germline CDR1 and CDR2 sequences are LNHDA and SQIVND (reference sequence). The CDR3 consists of 16 residues. With 2 bases clipped from V and 6 bases from J, the junction kept 9 bases outside the gene matches. CDR3 in DNA: TGTGCCAGTAGTATAAGGACTAGACCTGTTCCCGGGGAGCTGTTTTTT. Translation: CASSIRTRPVPGELFF.